The 4 T cell receptor beta chains in this list originate from one sample, sequenced in a study of early T cells in non-severe SARS-CoV-2 infection. Via MiXCR, TCRdb re-called the 5' RACE reads, giving one row per CDR3 protein. There are around 70,000 distinct CDR3 sequences in the sample; roughly a tenth occur only once, and around 6.1% lies in the top ten. Sequencing input: whole blood. The receptors shown here come from an adult who was a healthcare worker with PCR-confirmed SARS-CoV-2 infection or an uninfected control (not recorded which).

This clonotype was recorded a few times. The rearrangement joins TRBV6-2 or TRBV6-3 to TRBJ2-1; D possibly corresponds to TRBD1 (5 bases). Germline V gives CDR1 MNHEY, CDR2 SVGEGT. Trimming left V 2 bases short and J 15 bases short, with 11 bases between. The CDR3 totals 11 residues. The CDR3 is CASSYPQGRFF. CDR3 in DNA: TGTGCCAGCAGTTACCCGCAGGGTCGGTTCTTC.

The rearrangement uses TRBV12-3 or TRBV12-4 and TRBJ2-5; D is unclear. Trimming stripped 5 bases from V and 7 bases from J, with 17 bases between. The CDR3 loop spans 14 amino acids. In nucleotides, the CDR3 is TGTGCCAGCAGTACCGACGGGTACGAAGGGACCCAGTACTTC. Translated: CASSTDGYEGTQYF.

The chain has TRBV7-2 and TRBJ2-7, with 7 bases lining up with TRBD2. The germline CDR1 and CDR2 sequences are SGHTA and FQGNSA. V lost 4 bases and J lost 3; bases outside the gene matches: 9. This CDR3 spans 15 amino acids. The CDR3: CASSSNSGFVYEQYF. The CDR3, as DNA: TGTGCCAGCAGCTCTAATAGCGGGTTCGTCTACGAGCAGTACTTC.

The J gene is TRBJ2-5, the V gene TRBV11-2; 10 nucleotides align to TRBD2. Germline assignment: CDR1 SGHAT and CDR2 FQNNGV. After removal of 7 bases from V and 1 base from J, the junction contained 6 bases not matched to a gene. This CDR3 has 15 amino acids. For the CDR3, the DNA is TGTGCCAGCACCGCAGTAGCGGGAGGCCAAGAGACCCAGTACTTC. Translation gives CASTAVAGGQETQYF.